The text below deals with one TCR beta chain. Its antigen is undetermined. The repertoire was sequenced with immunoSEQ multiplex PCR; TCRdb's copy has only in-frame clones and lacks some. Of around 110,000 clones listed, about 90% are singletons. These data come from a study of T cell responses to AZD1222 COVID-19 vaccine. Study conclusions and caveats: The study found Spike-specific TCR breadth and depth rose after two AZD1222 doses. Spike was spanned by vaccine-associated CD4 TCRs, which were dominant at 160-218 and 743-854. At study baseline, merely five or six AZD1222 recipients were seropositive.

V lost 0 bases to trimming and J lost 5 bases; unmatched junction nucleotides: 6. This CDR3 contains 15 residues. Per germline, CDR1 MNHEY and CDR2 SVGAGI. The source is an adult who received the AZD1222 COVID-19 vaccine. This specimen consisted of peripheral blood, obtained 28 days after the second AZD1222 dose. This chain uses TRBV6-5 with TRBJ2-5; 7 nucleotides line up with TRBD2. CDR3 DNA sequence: TGTGCCAGCAGTTACTCGATGGGGGGGATTGAGACCCAGTACTTC. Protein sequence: CASSYSMGGIETQYF.